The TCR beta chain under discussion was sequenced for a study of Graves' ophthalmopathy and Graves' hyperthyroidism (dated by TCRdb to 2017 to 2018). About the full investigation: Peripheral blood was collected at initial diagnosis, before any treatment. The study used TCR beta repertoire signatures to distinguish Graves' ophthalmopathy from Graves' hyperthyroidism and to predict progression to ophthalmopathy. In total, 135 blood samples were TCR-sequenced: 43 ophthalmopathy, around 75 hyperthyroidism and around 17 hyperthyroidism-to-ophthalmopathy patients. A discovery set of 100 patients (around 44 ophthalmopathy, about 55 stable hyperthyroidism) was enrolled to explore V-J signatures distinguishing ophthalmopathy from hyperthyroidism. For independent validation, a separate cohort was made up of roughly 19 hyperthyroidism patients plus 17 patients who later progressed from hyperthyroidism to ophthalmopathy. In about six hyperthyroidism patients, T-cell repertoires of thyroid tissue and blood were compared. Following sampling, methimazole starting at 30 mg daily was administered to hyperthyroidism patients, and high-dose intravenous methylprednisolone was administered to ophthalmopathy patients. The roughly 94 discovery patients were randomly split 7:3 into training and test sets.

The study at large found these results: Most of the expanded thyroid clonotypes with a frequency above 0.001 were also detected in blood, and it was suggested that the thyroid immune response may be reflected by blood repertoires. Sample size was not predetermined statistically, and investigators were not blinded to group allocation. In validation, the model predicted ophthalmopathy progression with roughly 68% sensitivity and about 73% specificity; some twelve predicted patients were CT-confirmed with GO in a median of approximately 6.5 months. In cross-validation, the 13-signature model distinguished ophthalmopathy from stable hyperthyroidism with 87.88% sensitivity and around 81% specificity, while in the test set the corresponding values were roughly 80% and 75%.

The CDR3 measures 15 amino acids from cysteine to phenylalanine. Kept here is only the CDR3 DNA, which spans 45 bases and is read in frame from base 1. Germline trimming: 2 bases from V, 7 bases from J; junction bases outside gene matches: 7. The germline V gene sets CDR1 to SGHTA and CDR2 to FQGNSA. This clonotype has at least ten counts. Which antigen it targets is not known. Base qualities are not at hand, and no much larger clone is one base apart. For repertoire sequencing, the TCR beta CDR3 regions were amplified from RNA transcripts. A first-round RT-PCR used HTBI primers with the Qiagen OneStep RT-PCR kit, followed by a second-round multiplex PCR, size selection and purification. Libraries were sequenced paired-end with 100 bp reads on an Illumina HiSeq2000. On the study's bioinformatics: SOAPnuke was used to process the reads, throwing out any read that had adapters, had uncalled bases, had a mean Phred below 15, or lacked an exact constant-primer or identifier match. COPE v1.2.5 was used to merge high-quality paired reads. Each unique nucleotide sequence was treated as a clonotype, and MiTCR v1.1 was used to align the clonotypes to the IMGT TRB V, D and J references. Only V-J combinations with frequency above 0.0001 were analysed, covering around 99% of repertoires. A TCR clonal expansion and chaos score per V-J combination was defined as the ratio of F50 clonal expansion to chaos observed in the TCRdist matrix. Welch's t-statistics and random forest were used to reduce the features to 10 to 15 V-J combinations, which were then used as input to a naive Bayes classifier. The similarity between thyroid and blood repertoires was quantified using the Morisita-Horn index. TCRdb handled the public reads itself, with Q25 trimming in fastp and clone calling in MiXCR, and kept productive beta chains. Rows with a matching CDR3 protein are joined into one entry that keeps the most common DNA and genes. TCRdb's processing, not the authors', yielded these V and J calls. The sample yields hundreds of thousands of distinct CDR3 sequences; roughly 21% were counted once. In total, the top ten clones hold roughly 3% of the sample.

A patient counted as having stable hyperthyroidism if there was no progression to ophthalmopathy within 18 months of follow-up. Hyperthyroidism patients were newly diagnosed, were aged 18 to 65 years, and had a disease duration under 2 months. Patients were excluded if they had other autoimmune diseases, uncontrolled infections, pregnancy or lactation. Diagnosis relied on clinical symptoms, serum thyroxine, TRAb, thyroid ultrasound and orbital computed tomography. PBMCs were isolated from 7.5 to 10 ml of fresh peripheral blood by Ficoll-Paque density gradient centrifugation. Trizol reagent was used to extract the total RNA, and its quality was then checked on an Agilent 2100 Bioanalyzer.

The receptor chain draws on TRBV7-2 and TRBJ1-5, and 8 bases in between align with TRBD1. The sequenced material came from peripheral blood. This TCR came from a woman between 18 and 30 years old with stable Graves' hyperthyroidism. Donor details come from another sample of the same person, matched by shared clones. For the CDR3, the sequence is CASSLMTGDTQPQHF. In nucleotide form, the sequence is TGTGCCAGCAGCTTAATGACAGGGGATACCCAGCCCCAGCATTTT.